The 12 T cell receptor beta chains reported below all come from one sample, sequenced in a study of blood T cell repertoires in COVID-19. Assay: immunoSEQ multiplex PCR; the TCRdb copy retains only in-frame clones and omits some. The sample contains some 350,000 clones, roughly 87% of which appear only once. Sequencing used PBMCs or T cells enriched from blood (not recorded which). These receptors originate from a woman younger than 45 who had recovered from COVID-19.

In its sample, this clone was seen once. The chain is built from TRBV5-6 and TRBJ2-7; TRBD1 might be the D (6 bases). Germline CDR1 reads SGHDT; CDR2 reads YYEEEE. V was clipped by 0 bases and J by 3 bases, with 13 bases between them. The CDR3 totals 15 residues. The CDR3: CASSLEPGQFYEQYF. The DNA for the CDR3 is TGTGCCAGCAGCTTGGAGCCCGGACAGTTCTACGAGCAGTACTTC.

This clone has only one observation. Different DNA sequences within this sample yield the same CDR3. The rearrangement uses TRBV2 and TRBJ1-1; 9 positions agree with TRBD1. From germline, CDR1 is SNHLY and CDR2 FYNNEI. The CDR3 has 13 amino acids. The trim removed 6 bases at V and 5 bases at J, leaving 4 bases unmatched. The CDR3 region is CASRGQGGTEAFF. CDR3 in DNA: TGTGCCAGCAGGGGACAGGGAGGTACTGAAGCTTTCTTT.

The chain links TRBV5-4 to TRBJ2-7, with TRBD2 matching 7 bases. The trim removed 2 bases at V and 6 bases at J, leaving 8 bases unmatched. Germline assignment: CDR1 SGHNT and CDR2 YYREEE (reference sequence). The CDR3 loop spans 14 amino acids. The CDR3 region is CASSLGGRASEQYF. The CDR3 coding sequence is TGTGCCAGCAGCTTAGGTGGGAGGGCCTCCGAGCAGTACTTC.

The table lists this clone with a count of one. V usage is TRBV3-1 (or the pseudogene TRBV3-2) and J usage is TRBJ2-1, with TRBD2 identical over 8 bases. The CDR3 runs 16 residues. Germline loops: CDR1 LGHDT, CDR2 YNNKEL (reference sequence). V was clipped by 1 base and J by 7 bases; unmatched bases: 9. CDR3 in DNA: TGTGCCAGCAGCCAAGCCAGGCGGGGGGTGGGTAATGAGCAGTTCTTC. Translated: CASSQARRGVGNEQFF.

The chain is built from TRBV2 and TRBJ1-1, with a possible D match to TRBD1 (5 bases). Trimming pared 6 bases from V and 0 bases from J, leaving 17 bases between. The germline V gene encodes CDR1 SNHLY and CDR2 FYNNEI. This CDR3 is built from 16 residues. This chain's CDR3 is CASSPKGREVNTEAFF. The CDR3 region has the DNA TGTGCCAGCAGCCCCAAGGGGAGGGAGGTGAACACTGAAGCTTTCTTT.

The genes are TRBV28 and TRBJ1-1; possible D gene TRBD1, 6 bases. Germline assignment: CDR1 MDHEN and CDR2 SYDVKM. CDR3 length equals 16 residues. Trimming removed 5 bases from V and 3 bases from J, with 19 bases in between. The DNA for the CDR3 is TGTGCCAGCAGTCCAAAGGGGGGGAACCTATACACTGAAGCTTTCTTT. As protein: CASSPKGGNLYTEAFF.

The chain is built from TRBV6-1 and TRBJ2-7; a possible D gene is TRBD1 (6 bases). Looked up from germline, CDR1 is MNHNS and CDR2 is SASEGT. The CDR3 is made up of 13 amino acids. V was shortened by 3 bases and J by 2 bases, with 8 bases between the two germline ends. The CDR3 sequence: CASSDRGPYEQYF. Written as DNA, the CDR3 is TGTGCCAGCAGTGACAGGGGCCCCTACGAGCAGTACTTC.

This sequence joins TRBV20-1 and TRBJ1-5; 8 bases line up with TRBD1. With 3 bases clipped from V and 5 bases from J, the junction kept 6 bases outside the gene matches. Germline CDR1 and CDR2: DFQATT and SNEGSKA (reference sequence). This CDR3 is built from 14 residues. CDR3 residues: CSASPGTGYQPQHF. The DNA for the CDR3 is TGCAGTGCTAGTCCGGGGACAGGATATCAGCCCCAGCATTTT.

Turning to this clone: In the same sample, other DNA sequences code for this CDR3. The rearrangement links TRBV28 to TRBJ2-7; possibly TRBD2 for D (6 bases). Germline assignment: CDR1 MDHEN and CDR2 SYDVKM. V was shortened by 2 bases and J by 3 bases, with 8 bases between the two germline ends. The CDR3 spans 13 residues. CDR3 region: CASSLGRGYEQYF. In DNA form, the CDR3 reads TGTGCCAGCAGTTTAGGGCGGGGCTACGAGCAGTACTTC.

This clone was seen once. V gene TRBV18 combines with J gene TRBJ2-2; possible D gene TRBD2, 6 bases. CDR3 length equals 19 residues. Deletions cut 0 bases from V and 6 bases from J, with 23 bases between. Germline CDR1 KGHSH, CDR2 LQKENI. CDR3 protein: CASSPPHVRRARGPGELFF. The CDR3 DNA reads as TGTGCCAGCTCACCACCACACGTGAGGAGGGCTAGGGGCCCCGGGGAGCTGTTTTTT.

The V and J genes are TRBV5-4 and TRBJ2-5, with 10 bases matching TRBD1. Germline loops: CDR1 SGHNT, CDR2 YYREEE (reference sequence). The CDR3 is made up of 14 amino acids. The V gene end was trimmed by 4 bases and the J gene end by 5 bases; junction bases not matched to a gene: 5. CDR3 DNA sequence: TGTGCCAGCAGCCGACAGGGGGCGACGGAGACCCAGTACTTC. Translated: CASSRQGATETQYF.

This chain connects TRBV7-2 to TRBJ2-5; the match to TRBD1 covers 7 bases. CDR3 length equals 14 residues. The trim removed 5 bases at V and 1 base at J, leaving 4 bases unmatched. CDR1 is SGHTA, CDR2 FQGNSA, per germline. CDR3 nucleotide sequence: TGTGCCAGCAGCCCGGGACAGATCCAAGAGACCCAGTACTTC. Amino acids: CASSPGQIQETQYF.